This is a list of T cell receptor beta chains from one sample in a study of regulatory T cells in long-lasting Graves disease. Using its own MiXCR run on the multiplex PCR reads, TCRdb lists one record per CDR3 protein. Of 400,000 to 550,000 distinct CDR3 sequences listed, 16% are singletons. These same data were also listed under a study on T cells in Graves' hyperthyroidism and ophthalmopathy.

The sample here was peripheral blood mononuclear cells (PBMCs), taken at new diagnosis, from a patient treated with antithyroid drugs. The receptors were sampled from a woman in her 30s with Graves disease. Each CDR3 is given with its conserved first and last residue. The D gene is left open where the match is weak. Clone size is stated in some rows and not others, as once, few, many or a class when expanded.

cdr3_nt,cdr3_aa,v_call,clone_size,j_call,d_call
TGCAGTGCTACAGGCGGGGCCAGCACAGATACGCAGTATTTT,CSATGGASTDTQYF,TRBV20-1,many,TRBJ2-3,.
TGTGCCAGCAGTGCGGTGGGGACTAGCGGGTACGAGCAGTACTTC,CASSAVGTSGYEQYF,TRBV6-2/TRBV6-3,.,TRBJ2-7,TRBD2
TGCAGTGCTAGAGCCGCGTCGGGACTAGCGGGCCTCAATGAGCAGTTCTTC,CSARAASGLAGLNEQFF,TRBV20-1,.,TRBJ2-1,TRBD2
TGCGCCAGCAGCTTCGGGAGGGATATAGGCTATGGCTACACCTTC,CASSFGRDIGYGYTF,TRBV5-1,.,TRBJ1-2,.
TGCAGTGCTAGAGATCAACGGAGGGCCCACACCGGGGAGCTGTTTTTT,CSARDQRRAHTGELFF,TRBV20-1,.,TRBJ2-2,.
TGTGCCATCAGCGACCTCCCATCTAGGCGGGCGGTTGGAAACACCATATATTTT,CAISDLPSRRAVGNTIYF,TRBV10-3,.,TRBJ1-3,.
TGTGCCAGCAGTTTACCGGCGGGTTCTTACAATGAGCAGTTCTTC,CASSLPAGSYNEQFF,TRBV12-3/TRBV12-4,.,TRBJ2-1,.
TGCGCCAGCAGCCCCTGGACAGGGGTTGATTCACCCCTCCACTTT,CASSPWTGVDSPLHF,TRBV5-1,many,TRBJ1-6,TRBD1
TGCGCCAGCAGCCTAGGGCGACTAGCCCCGAGCACAGATACGCAGTATTTT,CASSLGRLAPSTDTQYF,TRBV4-1,.,TRBJ2-3,TRBD2
TGTGCCAGCAGGGCAGGGAAGATGAACACTGAAGCTTTCTTT,CASRAGKMNTEAFF,TRBV4-2,many,TRBJ1-1,.
TGTGCCAGCTCACGCCGGGACAGGACTTCACCCCCCCACTTT,CASSRRDRTSPPHF,TRBV18,.,TRBJ1-6,TRBD1
TGTGCCAGCAGTTTAGGGGGTGGGGGGGCGAATACCGGGGAGCTGTTTTTT,CASSLGGGGANTGELFF,TRBV12-3/TRBV12-4,many,TRBJ2-2,.
TGTGCCAGCACCCCAACGGGGACACCGTATGGCTACACCTTC,CASTPTGTPYGYTF,TRBV6-1,many,TRBJ1-2,.
TGCGCCAGCAGCTTGCGCCGGGGGACTAATGAAAAACTGTTTTTT,CASSLRRGTNEKLFF,TRBV5-1,many,TRBJ1-4,.
TGCGCCAGCAGCCTTAGGCGGGCCCAAGAGACCCAGTACTTC,CASSLRRAQETQYF,TRBV4-1,.,TRBJ2-5,.
TGTGCCAGCAGACAGACAGTATCTTTTTTTTACGAGCAGTACTTC,CASRQTVSFFYEQYF,TRBV28,many,TRBJ2-7,.
TGTGCCGGCAGCCCTCTAATCCCGGAGCGGGAGGGCCGGGAGCAGTACTTC,CAGSPLIPEREGREQYF,TRBV7-2,.,TRBJ2-7,TRBD2
TGCAGCGCGACAGGGGAGGCCTACAATGAGCAGTTCTTC,CSATGEAYNEQFF,TRBV20-1,many,TRBJ2-1,TRBD1
TGTGCCAGCAGCTTATCCGGGACTAGCGGGAGCGCGGAGGATGAGCAGTTCTTC,CASSLSGTSGSAEDEQFF,TRBV11-3,.,TRBJ2-1,TRBD2
TGTGCCAGCGCTTCCGGGACAGGACGTCTCTCTACTCTGTTTTTT,CASASGTGRLSTLFF,TRBV2,many,TRBJ1-4,TRBD1
TGTGCCAGCAGTTTACGAACCGGGACAGGGTTGGTGGCGGATGGCTACACCTTC,CASSLRTGTGLVADGYTF,TRBV28,many,TRBJ1-2,TRBD1
TGTGCCAGCAGCGGCGGGGGTTTGGGTGGCTACACCTTC,CASSGGGLGGYTF,TRBV7-9,many,TRBJ1-2,.
TGTGCCACCAGTGGCGGGGCTAGCACAGATACGCAGTATTTT,CATSGGASTDTQYF,TRBV24-1,.,TRBJ2-3,.
TGTGCCAGCAGCAAGACTAGGGGGGCGGCCGGGGAGCTGTTTTTT,CASSKTRGAAGELFF,TRBV28,many,TRBJ2-2,.
TGTGCCAGCAGTTACGGGCCGACGGGTGAGAGTGACATTCAGTACTTC,CASSYGPTGESDIQYF,TRBV6-5,many,TRBJ2-4,.
TGTGCCAGCAGTTTGATGGAGAGAGGCTACACCTTC,CASSLMERGYTF,TRBV12-3/TRBV12-4,.,TRBJ1-2,.
TGCAGTGCTAGAGCGATACCCGGACTAGCGGGAGGGCTAGATACGCAGTATTTT,CSARAIPGLAGGLDTQYF,TRBV20-1,.,TRBJ2-3,TRBD2
TGTGCCAGCAGCCCTGGGACCACTACCTACAATGAGCAGTTCTTC,CASSPGTTTYNEQFF,TRBV7-8,many,TRBJ2-1,.
TGTGCCAGCAGCTTATCCAACCTTCACACAGATACGCAGTATTTT,CASSLSNLHTDTQYF,TRBV7-2,many,TRBJ2-3,.
TGTGCCAGCAATTACGGGACTAGCGGGGTCAATGAGCAGTTCTTC,CASNYGTSGVNEQFF,TRBV27,many,TRBJ2-1,TRBD2
TGTGCCAGCAGTTATAGCGGGGAAAATGAGCAGTTCTTC,CASSYSGENEQFF,TRBV12-3/TRBV12-4,many,TRBJ2-1,TRBD2
TGTGCCAGCAGTTTGTCCAGGCTCACTGAAGCTTTCTTT,CASSLSRLTEAFF,TRBV28,many,TRBJ1-1,.
TGTGCCAGCAGTTCCCCCCCGACAGGGTCCATTGGCTACACCTTC,CASSSPPTGSIGYTF,TRBV28,many,TRBJ1-2,TRBD1
TGTGCCAGCAGTATAGTCGAGGCAGGGTACACAGATACGCAGTATTTT,CASSIVEAGYTDTQYF,TRBV6-5,many,TRBJ2-3,.
TGTGCCAGCAGTTTCCTGAATACGGGACCCCTGACCCAGTACTTC,CASSFLNTGPLTQYF,TRBV28,many,TRBJ2-5,.
TGTGCCAGCAGTTTCCCTGGACAGGGGAGATATGGCTACACCTTC,CASSFPGQGRYGYTF,TRBV28,many,TRBJ1-2,TRBD1
TGTGCCAGCAGTCTGAGAATCAACGGGGAGCTGTTTTTT,CASSLRINGELFF,TRBV28,many,TRBJ2-2,.
TGTGCCAGCAGAGAGGCGTCGGGCGTCTACGAGCAGTACTTC,CASREASGVYEQYF,TRBV7-2,many,TRBJ2-7,.
TGTGCCAGCAGTTTCAAAAATCGGTATGAGCAGTTCTTC,CASSFKNRYEQFF,TRBV28,many,TRBJ2-1,.
TGTGCCACCAGTGACCGATCTAGCGCCATGATCCAAGAGACCCAGTACTTC,CATSDRSSAMIQETQYF,TRBV24-1,few,TRBJ2-5,.
TGTGCCAGCAGTCGACAGGGGGGACCTTACGAGCAGTACTTC,CASSRQGGPYEQYF,TRBV6-1,few,TRBJ2-7,TRBD1
TGTGCCAGCAGCGGAGGGACAGGGGCCCCCCGGAGCGCTGAAGCTTTCTTT,CASSGGTGAPRSAEAFF,TRBV9,many,TRBJ1-1,TRBD1
TGTGCCAGCAGTAATACAGCGTACCAAGAGACCCAGTACTTC,CASSNTAYQETQYF,TRBV2,many,TRBJ2-5,.
TGTGCCAGCAGCTTAGGGGATGCCTACGAGCAGTACTTC,CASSLGDAYEQYF,TRBV7-9,once,TRBJ2-7,.
TGTGCCAGCAGTGTGACGAGGAACTATGGCTACACCTTC,CASSVTRNYGYTF,TRBV6-2/TRBV6-3,few,TRBJ1-2,.
TGTGCCAGCAGCCCCACGACAGGACAACTCACAGATACGCAGTATTTT,CASSPTTGQLTDTQYF,TRBV11-1,many,TRBJ2-3,.
TGCAGTGCTAGCCGGCGTGGGGGGTTTATCTCCTACGAGCAGTACTTC,CSASRRGGFISYEQYF,TRBV20-1,.,TRBJ2-7,.
TGTGCCAGCAAGGGGACAGGGGGCGGCACAGATACGCAGTATTTT,CASKGTGGGTDTQYF,TRBV7-8,.,TRBJ2-3,TRBD1
TGCAGTGCAGTAGCGGGAGGAGGCACCGGGGAGCTGTTTTTT,CSAVAGGGTGELFF,TRBV20-1,many,TRBJ2-2,TRBD2
TGTGCCAGCAGCCAGGACAGTCTGTGGGCCAACGTCCTGACTTTC,CASSQDSLWANVLTF,TRBV5-5,few,TRBJ2-6,.
TGTGCCAGCATTGGTTACAATGAGCAGTTCTTC,CASIGYNEQFF,TRBV6-1,many,TRBJ2-1,.
TGCAGTGCTAAACACCCTACCGACTATGGCTACACCTTC,CSAKHPTDYGYTF,TRBV20-1,.,TRBJ1-2,.